The 2 T cell receptor beta chains given below trace back to one sample, sequenced in a study of tumor-infiltrating lymphocytes in primary liver carcinoma. Researchers generated TCR beta cDNA from about 460 ng of total RNA, relying on a constant-region primer. Slightly modified ARM-PCR served as the procedure for the TCR beta libraries. These libraries came from three rounds of nested multiplex PCR. TRBV1-TRBV30 forward primers paired with a C-beta reverse primer drove the first two PCR rounds, around 10 cycles each. TCRdb reprocessed the multiplex PCR reads with MiXCR, giving one entry per CDR3 protein. The sample comprises fewer than 90,000 distinct CDR3 sequences, around 70% of which are singletons, and around 19% rests with the top ten. Between about 17 and 34 mg of unsorted bulk tissue served as the source from which RNA and DNA were co-extracted. Sample: liver tumor tissue from sampling region 1. The subset is: tumor region T1, superior pole. The receptors come from a man aged 35 to 55 with primary liver carcinoma and hepatitis B virus infection.

This clonotype is labeled as medium-sized (0.01 to 0.1%). V usage is TRBV6-5 and J usage is TRBJ2-7; tentatively, D is TRBD1 or TRBD2 (5 bases each). CDR1 and CDR2 (germline): MNHEY, SVGAGI. The CDR3 consists of 14 residues. Trimming pared 2 bases from V and 2 bases from J, leaving 10 bases between. The CDR3 coding sequence is TGTGCCAGCAGTTACGACCGGGGACCCTACGAGCAGTACTTC. Residues: CASSYDRGPYEQYF.

V is TRBV20-1 and J is TRBJ2-1; possibly TRBD1 for D (5 bases). Germline V gives CDR1 DFQATT, CDR2 SNEGSKA (reference sequence). CDR3 length: 13 residues. CDR3 nucleotides: TGCAGAGCTGTACCGACAGCGCACAATGAGCAGTTCTTC. This gives the protein CRAVPTAHNEQFF.